Following are 29 T cell receptor beta chains from one sample sequenced in a study of beta chain features in type 1 diabetes. Findings and caveats of the study: The study found moderately but significantly shorter TCRB CDR3s in all four CD4+ subsets of Type 1 diabetes patients.

The whole isolated RNA underwent reverse transcription, so sequencing captured expressed TCRB transcripts. This table comes from immunoSEQ multiplex PCR, and its TCRdb copy is limited to in-frame clones, with some not included. The sample lists approximately 600,000 clones; roughly 12% were seen once. No antigen has been assigned to these receptors. Sequencing was done on a sample of naive CD4+ T cells from blood. The receptor source for this set is a man aged 25-45 years with type 1 diabetes.

The CDR3 protein is CASSASLGRGAEETQYF. As DNA, the CDR3 is TGTGCCAGCAGCGCTTCCCTAGGGCGGGGGGCGGAAGAGACCCAGTACTTC. The chain uses TRBV9 and TRBJ2-5; 8 nucleotides agree with TRBD2. V was clipped by 3 bases and J by 3 bases; unmatched bases: 13. The CDR3 has 17 residues. Germline V lookup: CDR1 SGDLS, CDR2 YYNGEE.

This clone was counted only a few times. An end of the junction does not agree with germline; a read error may underlie this. The rearrangement uses TRBV7-7 and TRBJ1-4; 8 bases match TRBD1. The V gene's germline CDR1 is SSHAT and CDR2 FNYEAQ (reference sequence). The CDR3 is 15 amino acids. Written as DNA, the CDR3 is TGTGCTAGCAGCTTAGGACAGGGTAGAATTGAAAAACTGTTTTTT. This codes for CASSLGQGRIEKLFF. The whole variable domain, remainder taken from reference TRBV7-7 and TRBJ1-4, is GAGVSQSPRYKVTKRGQDVTLRCDPISSHATLYWYQQALGQGPEFLTYFNYEAQPDKSGLPSDRFSAERPEGSISTLTIQRTEQRDSAMYRCASSLGQGRIEKLFFGSGTQLSVL.

For the CDR3, the DNA is TGTGCCAGCAGATCCAACGGACTATCAGAGACCCAGTACTTC. Translating gives CASRSNGLSETQYF. The rearrangement links TRBV27 to TRBJ2-5; D may be TRBD2 (6 bases). The CDR3 runs to 14 residues. The V end lost 6 bases, the J end lost 4 bases, and 15 bases lay between the germline ends. CDR1 is MNHEY, CDR2 SMNVEV, per germline (reference sequence).

This clone was found a few times. This chain joins TRBV29-1 and TRBJ2-7; possible D gene TRBD2, 6 bases. The CDR3 is made up of 12 amino acids. CDR1 is SQVTM and CDR2 is ANQGSEA in the germline V gene. V lost 7 bases and J 1 base, leaving 11 bases between the germline ends. CDR3 sequence: CSAGRGSYEQYF. CDR3 DNA sequence: TGCAGCGCCGGGCGGGGTTCCTACGAGCAGTACTTC.

This chain uses TRBV11-2 with TRBJ1-2; tentative D call: TRBD1 (5 bases). This CDR3 is 13 amino acids long. V dropped 5 bases and J dropped 8 bases, with 15 bases sitting between them. Germline-derived CDR1 and CDR2 are SGHAT and FQNNGV. CDR3 DNA: TGTGCCAGCAGCCCAGGGACGGAAAGGGGCTACACCTTC. This encodes CASSPGTERGYTF.

The J gene is TRBJ2-1, the V gene TRBV6-4; tentative D call: TRBD1 (5 bases). Germline V gene lookup returns CDR1 MRHNA and CDR2 SNTAGT. The CDR3 is 14 residues long. V was pared by 3 bases and J by 7 bases, with 13 bases between. The CDR3 DNA is TGTGCCAGCAGTGAAGATGGTCAGGGAAATGAGCAGTTCTTC. This translates into CASSEDGQGNEQFF.

The table lists this clone with a few counts. The CDR3 here is CSAPLGQRVFF. The CDR3 DNA reads as TGCAGTGCCCCCCTGGGGCAGAGGGTGTTTTTT. The chain links TRBV20-1 to TRBJ1-4, with D possibly being TRBD1 (5 bases). Between the trimmed V and J ends, which lost 6 bases and 15 bases, there was a span of 17 bases. The CDR3 has 11 amino acids. Germline CDR1 and CDR2: DFQATT and SNEGSKA (reference sequence).

V gene TRBV2 combines with J gene TRBJ2-4, with unresolved D. V shed 5 bases and J shed 2 bases, with 1 base lying between them. This CDR3 region has 11 residues. Germline CDR1 is SNHLY and CDR2 is FYNNEI. The CDR3 reads CASSPKNIQYF. CDR3 DNA sequence: TGTGCCAGCAGTCCCAAAAACATTCAGTACTTC.

The rearrangement uses TRBV7-9 and TRBJ2-1; TRBD1 matches 11 bases. Germline CDR1 reads SEHNR; CDR2 reads FQNEAQ (reference sequence). Unmatched junction bases numbered 4, after V lost 5 bases and J lost 4 bases. This CDR3 contains 15 residues. CDR3 amino acids: CASSQGQGGYNEQFF. The CDR3 DNA sequence: TGTGCCAGCAGCCAGGGACAGGGGGGTTACAATGAGCAGTTCTTC.

This clone was picked up a small number of times. The chain uses TRBV5-1 and TRBJ1-1; 7 bases agree with TRBD1. CDR1 is SGHRS and CDR2 is YFSETQ in the germline V gene. The CDR3 covers 16 residues. Trimming cost V 0 bases and J 1 base; bases outside gene matches: 6. CDR3 in DNA: TGCGCCAGCAGCTTGGTTTTTGGGACAGAGAACACTGAAGCTTTCTTT. It encodes CASSLVFGTENTEAFF.

This clone was counted only a few times. The chain employs TRBV6-5 and TRBJ1-3, with TRBD1 as a possible D gene (6 bases). Trimming pared 0 bases from V and 4 bases from J, leaving 13 bases between. CDR1 is MNHEY, CDR2 SVGAGI, per germline. The CDR3 consists of 16 residues. CDR3 sequence reads: CASSYSRGQGGNTIYF. The CDR3 DNA reads TGTGCCAGCAGTTACTCGAGAGGGCAGGGGGGAAACACCATATATTTT.

This clone has only a few counts. CDR3 residues: CASSVGAGHQPQHF. The DNA for the CDR3 is TGTGCCAGCAGCGTAGGGGCAGGGCATCAGCCCCAGCATTTT. The V call is TRBV9, the J call TRBJ1-5; D perhaps matches TRBD1 (5 bases). Deletions cut 0 bases from V and 5 bases from J, with 9 bases between. The germline V gene has CDR1 SGDLS and CDR2 YYNGEE. The CDR3 has 14 residues. The whole variable domain, remainder taken from reference TRBV9 and TRBJ1-5, is DSGVTQTPKHLITATGQRVTLRCSPRSGDLSVYWYQQSLDQGLQFLIQYYNGEERAKGNILERFSAQQFPDLHSELNLSSLELGDSALYFCASSVGAGHQPQHFGDGTRLSIL.

V and J are TRBV5-1 and TRBJ1-1; TRBD1 is a possible D gene (5 bases). This CDR3 is 15 amino acids long. Germline lookup yields CDR1 SGHRS and CDR2 YFSETQ. V dropped 6 bases and J dropped 0 bases, with 15 bases sitting between them. The CDR3 protein is CASTLSGTVNTEAFF. DNA for the CDR3: TGCGCCAGCACTCTCTCCGGGACGGTGAACACTGAAGCTTTCTTT.

This clone was recorded a few times. The J gene is TRBJ1-6, the V gene TRBV7-2; TRBD1 aligns across 7 bases. After removal of 4 bases from V and 6 bases from J, the junction contained 9 bases not matched to a gene. CDR3 length: 16 amino acids. The germline V gene has CDR1 SGHTA and CDR2 FQGNSA. CDR3 region: CASSSGEGAFNSPLHF. The CDR3 DNA follows: TGTGCCAGCAGCTCCGGGGAGGGGGCATTTAATTCACCCCTCCACTTT.

This sequence joins TRBV7-2 and TRBJ2-3; no firm D call. Deletions cut 3 bases from V and 2 bases from J, with 12 bases between. CDR1 and CDR2 (germline): SGHTA, FQGNSA. This CDR3 region has 15 residues. CDR3 in amino acids: CASSLVQEFTDTQYF. As DNA, the CDR3 is TGTGCCAGCAGCTTGGTCCAGGAATTCACAGATACGCAGTATTTT.

This clone was observed a few times. The chain is built from TRBV7-2 and TRBJ2-7, with 11 bases lining up with TRBD2. The CDR3 contains 15 residues. With V trimmed by 3 bases and J by 4 bases, 5 bases remained unmatched. CDR1 is SGHTA, CDR2 FQGNSA, per germline. The CDR3 coding sequence is TGTGCCAGCAGCTTTACTAGCGGGAGAGTTTACGAGCAGTACTTC. It codes for CASSFTSGRVYEQYF. Looking up the rest from reference TRBV7-2 and TRBJ2-7 gives the full variable domain: GAGVSQSPSNKVTEKGKDVELRCDPISGHTALYWYRQSLGQGLEFLIYFQGNSAPDKSGLPSDRFSAERTGGSVSTLTIQRTQQEDSAVYLCASSFTSGRVYEQYFGPGTRLTVT.

The CDR3 spells CASSQEVWANVLTF. As DNA, the CDR3 is TGTGCCAGCAGCCAGGAGGTCTGGGCCAACGTCCTGACTTTC. The chain combines TRBV6-1 with TRBJ2-6; possibly TRBD2 for D (5 bases). The CDR3 sequence is 14 residues long. Germline loops: CDR1 MNHNS, CDR2 SASEGT. Trimming took 6 bases from V and 5 from J, leaving 11 bases between them.

This chain joins TRBV9 and TRBJ1-3; D remains ambiguous. Germline CDR1 and CDR2: SGDLS and YYNGEE. V lost 3 bases and J 0 bases, leaving 10 bases between the germline ends. The CDR3 is 15 residues long. Here the CDR3 DNA reads TGTGCCAGCAGCGCAACAGCTTACTCTGGAAACACCATATATTTT. Its protein is CASSATAYSGNTIYF.

A few counts support this clone. At the DNA level, this CDR3 is encoded by other sequences in the same sample as well. The chain is built from TRBV9 and TRBJ2-5; 12 bases line up with TRBD2. The germline gives CDR1 SGDLS, CDR2 YYNGEE. Germline trimming cut 3 bases from V and 4 bases from J; bases unmatched to any gene: 1. This CDR3 has 14 residues. The CDR3 spells CASSAGLAGETQYF. CDR3 in DNA: TGTGCCAGCAGCGCGGGACTAGCGGGAGAGACCCAGTACTTC.

CDR3 region: CASSPIVGRELFF. The CDR3 region has the DNA TGTGCCAGCAGTCCCATCGTGGGCCGGGAGCTGTTTTTT. J is TRBJ2-2 and V is TRBV28; no clear D gene. The V gene lost 5 bases and the J gene lost 9 bases, with 13 bases spanning the gap. In germline, CDR1 is MDHEN, CDR2 SYDVKM. CDR3 length: 13 residues.

This clone was counted only a few times. This rearrangement joins TRBV5-4 to TRBJ1-2; D perhaps matches TRBD1 (6 bases). This CDR3 region has 14 residues. Germline CDR1 is SGHNT and CDR2 is YYREEE (reference sequence). Trimming removed 4 bases at V and 7 bases at J, with 17 bases between. The DNA for the CDR3 is TGTGCCAGCAGCATAGCGGGGGGCGGTGGTGGCTACACCTTC. Encoded protein: CASSIAGGGGGYTF.

The chain is built from TRBV14 and TRBJ2-1, with D possibly TRBD2 on 6 matching bases. The CDR3 spans 16 residues. Germline values: CDR1 SGHDN, CDR2 FVKESK. V gave up 4 bases and J gave up 6 bases, with 19 bases separating them. The CDR3 DNA reads TGTGCCAGCAGCCGGGTGAGGCGGGGATGGGGCAATGAGCAGTTCTTC. Translation: CASSRVRRGWGNEQFF.

This clone occurred a few times. The chain uses TRBV5-4 and TRBJ2-1; 8 bases are a match to TRBD2. CDR3 length: 15 amino acids. Germline lookup yields CDR1 SGHNT and CDR2 YYREEE (reference sequence). V shed 4 bases, J shed 4 bases, and the junction held 7 bases outside the gene matches. The CDR3 here is CASSETSGSYNEQFF. The CDR3 nucleotides are TGTGCCAGCAGCGAAACTAGCGGCTCGTACAATGAGCAGTTCTTC.

This clone showed up just a few times. The J gene is TRBJ1-4, the V gene TRBV7-9; no clear D. The CDR3 length is 13 residues. V was trimmed by 8 bases and J by 4 bases, leaving 11 bases between them. Germline assignment: CDR1 SEHNR and CDR2 FQNEAQ (reference sequence). The CDR3 DNA reads TGTGCCAGCCAGAAGGGTGTTAATGAAAAACTGTTTTTT. Residues: CASQKGVNEKLFF.

V usage is TRBV9 and J usage is TRBJ2-5, with 7 bases identical to TRBD1. CDR1 and CDR2 from the germline V gene are SGDLS and YYNGEE. V dropped 0 bases and J dropped 1; count of bases not matched to a gene: 9. The CDR3 length is 17 residues. The CDR3, as DNA: TGTGCCAGCAGCGTAGAGGTTCCGGGACAGCTCCAAGAGACCCAGTACTTC. It yields the protein CASSVEVPGQLQETQYF.

This clone occurred a few times. The chain recombines TRBV7-2 with TRBJ2-7, with 8 positions matching TRBD2. With 1 base clipped from V and 0 bases from J, the junction kept 5 bases outside the gene matches. The CDR3 length is 16 residues. Germline V gene sequence: CDR1 SGHTA, CDR2 FQGNSA. The CDR3 protein is CASSLDWRGASYEQYF. The CDR3 nucleotides read TGTGCCAGCAGCTTAGATTGGCGGGGGGCCTCCTACGAGCAGTACTTC.

The chain is built from TRBV4-3 and TRBJ2-1; a weak D match, TRBD2 (5 bases). The germline V gene encodes CDR1 LGHNA and CDR2 YSLEER. This CDR3 region has 15 residues. Trimming pared 0 bases from V and 12 bases from J, leaving 18 bases between. The CDR3 loop reads CASSQDPGGAVRQFF. CDR3 sequence (DNA): TGCGCCAGCAGCCAAGATCCAGGAGGAGCGGTTCGGCAGTTCTTC.

In this sample, this clone turned up a few times. The CDR3 nucleotides are TGTGCCAGCAGCGTAGGGCTAGAGGTGGGCACCGGGGAGCTGTTTTTT. Protein: CASSVGLEVGTGELFF. The chain carries TRBV9 and TRBJ2-2; D unresolved. The V gene lost 0 bases and the J gene lost 4 bases, with 13 bases spanning the gap. This CDR3 has 16 residues. The germline gives CDR1 SGDLS, CDR2 YYNGEE.

The J gene is TRBJ1-1, the V gene TRBV5-4, with 8 positions matching TRBD1. The CDR3 sequence is 15 residues long. Germline V gene lookup returns CDR1 SGHNT and CDR2 YYREEE (reference sequence). The junction had 15 bases not matched to a gene; V was cut back by 9 bases and J by 5 bases. The CDR3: CANSLPGQAWTEAFF. DNA for the CDR3: TGTGCCAACTCACTGCCGGGACAGGCCTGGACTGAAGCTTTCTTT.